The 31 T cell receptor beta chains listed next were all sequenced from one sample in a study of cytomegalovirus exposure and HLA in healthy donors. Primers: 60 Vbeta forward and 13 Jbeta reverse. The repertoire was sequenced with immunoSEQ multiplex PCR; TCRdb's copy has only in-frame clones and lacks some. The sample yields some 180,000 clones, approximately 70% seen once. Input material: PBMCs. These TCRs come from a woman younger than 35 in good health and CMV-seropositive.

The genes are TRBV4-3 and TRBJ1-1; 10 positions agree with TRBD1. The V gene's germline CDR1 is LGHNA and CDR2 YSLEER. The V segment lost 0 bases and the J segment 7 bases; nucleotides outside the gene matches: 8. This CDR3 contains 16 residues. CDR3 loop: CASSQEPGTGAGEAFF. CDR3 coding DNA: TGCGCCAGCAGCCAAGAACCCGGGACAGGGGCAGGTGAAGCTTTCTTT.

This clone was observed a single time. The chain has TRBV7-9 and TRBJ2-1; 8 positions agree with TRBD1. J lost 2 bases, V lost 1 base, and 4 bases had no gene match. Germline CDR1 reads SEHNR; CDR2 reads FQNEAQ (reference sequence). The CDR3 is made up of 16 amino acids. The CDR3 DNA follows: TGTGCCAGCAGCTTAGTCCAGGGGGCTCCCTACAATGAGCAGTTCTTC. Its protein product is CASSLVQGAPYNEQFF.

The chain carries TRBV4-1 and TRBJ1-2, with a possible D match to TRBD1 (6 bases). CDR3 size: 15 residues. Germline V gives CDR1 MGHRA, CDR2 YSYEKL. The germline V and J ends were trimmed by 2 bases and 2 bases, with 12 bases remaining between them. The CDR3 region is CASSQTGTGNYGYTF. The CDR3 DNA reads TGCGCCAGCAGCCAAACAGGGACGGGAAACTATGGCTACACCTTC.

The V and J genes are TRBV19 and TRBJ2-3, with TRBD2 identical over 12 bases. This CDR3 contains 16 residues. The germline V gene has CDR1 LNHDA and CDR2 SQIVND (reference sequence). With 5 bases clipped from V and 1 base from J, the junction kept 4 bases outside the gene matches. CDR3 amino acids: CASSVSSGGGTDTQYF. DNA for the CDR3: TGTGCCAGTAGTGTCTCTAGCGGGGGGGGCACAGATACGCAGTATTTT.

This sequence joins TRBV28 and TRBJ1-1; D uncertain. Between the trimmed V and J ends, which lost 7 bases and 1 base, there was a span of 16 bases. CDR1 is MDHEN, CDR2 SYDVKM, per germline. CDR3 size: 15 residues. CDR3 sequence: CASTTTDSWNTEAFF. CDR3 nucleotide sequence: TGTGCCAGCACGACTACGGACTCTTGGAACACTGAAGCTTTCTTT. Together with reference TRBV28 and TRBJ1-1, the CDR3 gives the full variable domain: DVKVTQSSRYLVKRTGEKVFLECVQDMDHENMFWYRQDPGLGLRLIYFSYDVKMKEKGDIPEGYSVSREKKERFSLILESASTNQTSMYLCASTTTDSWNTEAFFGQGTRLTVV.

In DNA, the CDR3 is TGCAGCGTTGAAGCCCAGGGGGCTTTGTATGGCTACACCTTC. Protein sequence: CSVEAQGALYGYTF. J is TRBJ1-2 and V is TRBV29-1, with TRBD1 matching 8 bases. This CDR3 comprises 14 residues. The germline gives CDR1 SQVTM, CDR2 ANQGSEA. The V and J ends lost 1 base and 5 bases, in that order; junction bases with no gene match: 6.

The V call is TRBV5-4, the J call TRBJ2-5; maybe TRBD2 (6 bases). The V end lost 0 bases, the J end lost 3 bases, and 9 bases lay between the germline ends. The CDR3 runs 14 residues. Germline V lookup: CDR1 SGHNT, CDR2 YYREEE (reference sequence). CDR3 sequence: CASSLGAGKETQYF. DNA of the CDR3: TGTGCCAGCAGCTTGGGGGCGGGAAAAGAGACCCAGTACTTC.

The V and J genes are TRBV23-1 and TRBJ1-4, with D maybe TRBD1 (5 bases). TRBV23-1 is placed among ORFs of uncertain function. The V end lost 6 bases, the J end lost 12 bases, and 14 bases lay between the germline ends. The CDR3 loop spans 12 amino acids. The CDR3 sequence is CASRAAGIQLFF. The CDR3 DNA follows: TGCGCCAGCAGGGCGGCAGGGATACAACTGTTTTTT.

The chain employs TRBV2 and TRBJ2-7; 7 nucleotides align to TRBD2. CDR1 is SNHLY, CDR2 FYNNEI, per germline. CDR3 size: 15 residues. The V segment lost 10 bases and the J segment 3 bases; nucleotides outside the gene matches: 15. DNA for the CDR3: TGTGCCACCCGGGGAGGGGTTTCCCTTAGCTACGAGCAGTACTTC. The encoded protein is CATRGGVSLSYEQYF.

The gene calls are TRBV19 and TRBJ2-2; 9 bases match TRBD1. With 5 bases clipped from V and 3 bases from J, the junction kept 10 bases outside the gene matches. The CDR3 covers 17 residues. The V gene's germline CDR1 is LNHDA and CDR2 SQIVND (reference sequence). The CDR3 sequence is CASSSHRRQGDTGELFF. CDR3 DNA sequence: TGTGCCAGTAGTTCCCACCGACGACAGGGGGACACCGGGGAGCTGTTTTTT. Supplemented by reference TRBV19 and TRBJ2-2, the full variable domain reads DGGITQSPKYLFRKEGQNVTLSCEQNLNHDAMYWYRQDPGQGLRLIYYSQIVNDFQKGDIAEGYSVSREKKESFPLTVTSAQKNPTAFYLCASSSHRRQGDTGELFFGEGSRLTVL.

This chain links TRBV29-1 with TRBJ2-4; tentative D call: TRBD2 (6 bases). The CDR3 is 12 residues long. V lost 6 bases to trimming and J lost 6 bases, with 12 bases between them. CDR1 SQVTM and CDR2 ANQGSEA come from the germline V gene. CDR3 in DNA: TGCAGCGTCTTAACCGGGGGAAACATTCAGTACTTC. This gives the protein CSVLTGGNIQYF.

The chain joins TRBV7-9 to TRBJ1-4, with D tentatively TRBD1 (6 bases). Germline CDR1 reads SEHNR; CDR2 reads FQNEAQ (reference sequence). V was trimmed by 4 bases and J by 8 bases, leaving 11 bases between them. The CDR3 is 13 residues long. The CDR3 coding sequence is TGTGCCAGCAGCTCGGGACAAGAAGAAAAACTGTTTTTT. It codes for CASSSGQEEKLFF.

This clone was detected only a few times. This sequence joins TRBV2 and TRBJ1-1; perhaps TRBD1 as D (5 bases). The CDR3 is 14 residues long. Germline assignment: CDR1 SNHLY and CDR2 FYNNEI. The germline V and J ends were trimmed by 4 bases and 5 bases, with 14 bases remaining between them. The DNA for the CDR3 is TGTGCCAGCAGTGGTCAGGGCTCGGGTACTGAAGCTTTCTTT. Residues: CASSGQGSGTEAFF.

This clone was detected once. This sequence joins TRBV5-4 and TRBJ2-1; TRBD1 is a possible D gene (6 bases). Germline CDR1 reads SGHNT; CDR2 reads YYREEE (reference sequence). The CDR3 is made up of 14 amino acids. The V gene lost 5 bases and the J gene lost 4 bases, with 13 bases spanning the gap. The CDR3 protein is CASSRQVAYNEQFF. The CDR3 coding sequence is TGTGCCAGCAGTCGACAGGTTGCATACAATGAGCAGTTCTTC. Full variable domain (remainder filled in from reference TRBV5-4 and TRBJ2-1): ETGVTQSPTHLIKTRGQQVTLRCSSQSGHNTVSWYQQALGQGPQFIFQYYREEENGRGNFPPRFSGLQFPNYSSELNVNALELDDSALYLCASSRQVAYNEQFFGPGTRLTVL.

The rearrangement uses TRBV6-1 and TRBJ1-2; perhaps TRBD1 as D (6 bases). CDR1 MNHNS and CDR2 SASEGT come from the germline V gene. The V end was cut by 4 bases, the J end by 4 bases, with 10 bases between. CDR3 length: 13 residues. DNA of the CDR3: TGTGCCAGCAGTGTCACAGGGTCCTATGGCTACACCTTC. Protein product: CASSVTGSYGYTF.

This clone came up a few times. The genes are TRBV6-5 and TRBJ1-2; 8 positions agree with TRBD1. The CDR3 totals 13 residues. The J segment lost 8 bases and the V segment lost 5 bases, leaving 7 bases of the junction unmatched. CDR1 MNHEY and CDR2 SVGAGI come from the germline V gene. CDR3 DNA sequence: TGTGCCAGCAGTCCTCGGGGGGACAGGGGCTACACCTTC. Encoded protein: CASSPRGDRGYTF.

This clone has just a few counts. The chain has TRBV9 and TRBJ2-7; D is perhaps TRBD2 (7 bases). Trimming pared 1 base from V and 2 bases from J, leaving 13 bases between. CDR1 is SGDLS and CDR2 is YYNGEE in the germline V gene. This CDR3 spans 15 amino acids. CDR3 protein: CASSVTGGMTYEQYF. CDR3 nucleotide sequence: TGTGCCAGCAGCGTAACGGGGGGCATGACCTACGAGCAGTACTTC. Using reference TRBV9 and TRBJ2-7 for the parts outside the CDR3, the full variable domain is DSGVTQTPKHLITATGQRVTLRCSPRSGDLSVYWYQQSLDQGLQFLIQYYNGEERAKGNILERFSAQQFPDLHSELNLSSLELGDSALYFCASSVTGGMTYEQYFGPGTRLTVT.

V gene TRBV10-3 combines with J gene TRBJ2-3; D gene unclear. Deletions cut 0 bases from V and 0 bases from J, with 4 bases between. CDR3 size: 14 residues. Germline CDR1 reads ENHRY; CDR2 reads SYGVKD. CDR3 sequence (DNA): TGTGCCATCAGTGAGTCGGAGAGCACAGATACGCAGTATTTT. As protein: CAISESESTDTQYF.

This chain links TRBV6-5 with TRBJ1-3; D is unresolved. This CDR3 spans 12 amino acids. Germline-derived CDR1 and CDR2 are MNHEY and SVGAGI. V dropped 6 bases and J dropped 9 bases, with 12 bases sitting between them. CDR3 nucleotides: TGTGCCAGCAGCAGGTTAGAAGGCACCATATATTTT. It is translated as CASSRLEGTIYF.

This clone came up a few times. Other DNA sequences within the sample encode an identical CDR3. The rearrangement joins TRBV4-3 to TRBJ2-7, with 8 bases matching TRBD2. The CDR3 is 15 residues long. V shed 1 base, J shed 3 bases, and the junction held 5 bases outside the gene matches. In germline, CDR1 is LGHNA, CDR2 YSLEER. CDR3 in amino acids: CASSQASSGGYEQYF. CDR3 nucleotide sequence: TGCGCCAGCAGCCAAGCATCCAGCGGGGGCTACGAGCAGTACTTC.

The chain combines TRBV7-2 with TRBJ1-3; 8 bases line up with TRBD1. The V segment lost 2 bases and the J segment 2 bases; nucleotides outside the gene matches: 2. This CDR3 is 15 amino acids long. In germline, CDR1 is SGHTA, CDR2 FQGNSA. CDR3 nucleotide sequence: TGTGCCAGCAGCTTACAGGGGGCAGCTGGAAACACCATATATTTT. Protein sequence: CASSLQGAAGNTIYF.

This chain uses TRBV4-1 with TRBJ1-6, with D possibly matching TRBD1 (5 bases). Between the trimmed V and J ends, which lost 4 bases and 9 bases, there was a span of 16 bases. Germline-derived CDR1 and CDR2 are MGHRA and YSYEKL. This CDR3 has 15 residues. CDR3 region: CASSPLRQGGSPLHF. The DNA for the CDR3 is TGCGCCAGCAGCCCTCTTCGTCAGGGAGGTTCACCCCTCCACTTT.

J is TRBJ1-5 and V is TRBV7-2; D not certain. The CDR3 spans 14 residues. The V and J ends lost 2 bases and 7 bases respectively, with 12 bases between them. The germline CDR1 and CDR2 sequences are SGHTA and FQGNSA. The CDR3 sequence: CASSLTAGFQPQHF. The DNA for the CDR3 is TGTGCCAGCAGCTTAACGGCAGGTTTCCAGCCCCAGCATTTT.

The CDR3 sequence is CASSLTPGTGWYEQYF. In DNA form, the CDR3 reads TGTGCCAGCAGCTTAACCCCCGGGACAGGGTGGTACGAGCAGTACTTC. The chain uses TRBV5-4 and TRBJ2-7, with 9 bases matching TRBD1. CDR1 and CDR2 (germline): SGHNT, YYREEE (reference sequence). CDR3 length equals 16 residues. With V trimmed by 2 bases and J by 4 bases, 10 bases remained unmatched.

The chain employs TRBV4-1 and TRBJ1-5, with 7 positions matching TRBD1. This CDR3 spans 14 amino acids. Unmatched junction bases numbered 11, after V lost 8 bases and J lost 7 bases. In germline, CDR1 is MGHRA, CDR2 YSYEKL. CDR3 sequence reads: CASADRASNQPQHF. CDR3 in DNA: TGCGCCAGCGCCGACAGGGCTAGTAACCAGCCCCAGCATTTT.

This clone has a single count. CDR3 sequence reads: CASSRTSGGTGTGELFF. Written as DNA, the CDR3 is TGCGCCAGCAGCCGAACGTCCGGGGGGACAGGGACCGGGGAGCTGTTTTTT. The chain uses TRBV4-3 and TRBJ2-2, with 9 bases aligning to TRBD1. This CDR3 has 17 amino acids. V lost 4 bases, J lost 5 bases, and 11 bases stayed unmatched. The V gene's germline CDR1 is LGHNA and CDR2 YSLEER.

This rearrangement joins TRBV23-1 to TRBJ1-4; tentative D call: TRBD1 (6 bases). TRBV23-1 is given ORF status, its function remaining uncertain. The CDR3 contains 15 residues. V dropped 2 bases and J dropped 5 bases, with 12 bases sitting between them. CDR3 DNA sequence: TGCGCCAGCAGTCAAATCGACAGGCAGAATGAAAAACTGTTTTTT. Translating gives CASSQIDRQNEKLFF.

This clone has more than one count but fewer than ten. CDR3 residues: CASSLSTGTYNEQFF. CDR3 DNA: TGTGCCAGCAGCTTATCGACAGGGACCTACAATGAGCAGTTCTTC. The chain employs TRBV11-2 and TRBJ2-1, with TRBD1 matching over 7 bases. V shed 2 bases, J shed 2 bases, and the junction held 3 bases outside the gene matches. Per germline, CDR1 SGHAT and CDR2 FQNNGV. The CDR3 is made up of 15 amino acids.

The gene calls are TRBV15 and TRBJ1-1; D ambiguous. The CDR3 has 13 amino acids. V dropped 5 bases and J dropped 7 bases, with 14 bases sitting between them. Germline V gene sequence: CDR1 LNHNV, CDR2 YYDKDF (reference sequence). CDR3 sequence (DNA): TGTGCCACCAGCCGAGGGAGGGCCTTTGAAGCTTTCTTT. Translated, it gives CATSRGRAFEAFF.

The chain couples TRBV4-1 to TRBJ1-5; the D is unclear. The V and J ends lost 4 bases and 6 bases respectively, with 19 bases between them. CDR1 and CDR2 from the germline V gene are MGHRA and YSYEKL. The CDR3 is made up of 16 amino acids. The CDR3 nucleotides read TGCGCCAGCAGCCCCGCCGGCTGGGGAGAGCGTCAGCCCCAGCATTTT. Translating gives CASSPAGWGERQPQHF.

The V and J genes are TRBV29-1 and TRBJ2-1; the match to TRBD1 covers 7 bases. The germline CDR1 and CDR2 sequences are SQVTM and ANQGSEA. This CDR3 is built from 14 residues. V shed 5 bases and J 0 bases; nucleotides not matched to a gene: 4. This CDR3 reads CSVTGEGSYNEQFF. CDR3 coding DNA: TGCAGCGTTACAGGGGAAGGCTCCTACAATGAGCAGTTCTTC.